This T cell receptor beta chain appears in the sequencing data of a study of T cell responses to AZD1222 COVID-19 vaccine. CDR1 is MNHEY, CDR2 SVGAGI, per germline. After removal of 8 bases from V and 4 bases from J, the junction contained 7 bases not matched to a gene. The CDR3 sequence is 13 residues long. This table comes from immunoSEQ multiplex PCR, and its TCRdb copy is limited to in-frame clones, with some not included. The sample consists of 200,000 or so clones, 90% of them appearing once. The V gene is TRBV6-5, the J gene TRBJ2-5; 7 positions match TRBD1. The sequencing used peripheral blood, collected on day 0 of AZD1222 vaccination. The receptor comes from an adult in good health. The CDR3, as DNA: TGTGCCAGCCGACAGGGTATAAGAGAGACCCAGTACTTC. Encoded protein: CASRQGIRETQYF.